This TCR beta chain appears in the sequencing data of a study of identical twins. One entry per CDR3 protein results from TCRdb running MiXCR on the 5' RACE reads. The table lists roughly 690,000 distinct CDR3 sequences, 5.5% to 6.5% of them singletons, with 1.5% to 2% in the top ten. The germline CDR1 and CDR2 sequences are LNHDA and SQIVND (reference sequence). The CDR3 contains 17 residues. The germline V and J ends were trimmed by 4 bases and 4 bases, with 22 bases remaining between them. Sequencing was done on a sample of naive T cells sorted from blood. J is TRBJ2-5 and V is TRBV19, with D perhaps TRBD2 (6 bases). This TCR came from a man between 18 and 29 years old in good health. The CDR3 here is CASSTTGSRLSGETQYF. Here the CDR3 DNA reads TGTGCCAGTAGTACGACCGGGAGCCGTCTATCGGGAGAGACCCAGTACTTC.